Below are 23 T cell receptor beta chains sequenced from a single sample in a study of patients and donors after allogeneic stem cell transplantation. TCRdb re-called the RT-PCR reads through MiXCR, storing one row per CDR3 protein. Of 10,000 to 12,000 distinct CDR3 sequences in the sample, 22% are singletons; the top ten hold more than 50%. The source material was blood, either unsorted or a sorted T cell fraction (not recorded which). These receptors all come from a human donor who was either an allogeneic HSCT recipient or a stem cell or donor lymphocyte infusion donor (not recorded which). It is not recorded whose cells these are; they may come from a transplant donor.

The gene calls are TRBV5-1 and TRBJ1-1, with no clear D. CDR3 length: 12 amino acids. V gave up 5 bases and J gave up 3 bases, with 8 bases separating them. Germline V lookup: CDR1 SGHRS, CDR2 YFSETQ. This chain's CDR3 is CASSSGYTEAFF. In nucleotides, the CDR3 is TGCGCCAGCAGTAGTGGTTACACTGAAGCTTTCTTT.

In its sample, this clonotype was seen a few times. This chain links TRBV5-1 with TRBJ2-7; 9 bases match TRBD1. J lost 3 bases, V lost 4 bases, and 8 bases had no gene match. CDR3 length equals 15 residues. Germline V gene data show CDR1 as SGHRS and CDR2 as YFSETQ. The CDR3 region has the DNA TGCGCCAGCAGCAGCACAGGGGGCGATTTCTACGAGCAGTACTTC. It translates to CASSSTGGDFYEQYF.

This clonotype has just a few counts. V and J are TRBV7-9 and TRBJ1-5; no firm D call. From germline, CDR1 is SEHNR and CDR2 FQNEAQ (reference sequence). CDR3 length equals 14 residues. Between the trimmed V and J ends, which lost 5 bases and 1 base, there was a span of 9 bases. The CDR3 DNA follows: TGTGCCAGCAGCCGGACGGGAAGCAATCAGCCCCAGCATTTT. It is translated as CASSRTGSNQPQHF. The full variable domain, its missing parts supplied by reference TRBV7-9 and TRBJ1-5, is DTGVSQNPRHKITKRGQNVTFRCDPISEHNRLYWYRQTLGQGPEFLTYFQNEAQLEKSRLLSDRFSAERPKGSFSTLEIQRTEQGDSAMYLCASSRTGSNQPQHFGDGTRLSIL.

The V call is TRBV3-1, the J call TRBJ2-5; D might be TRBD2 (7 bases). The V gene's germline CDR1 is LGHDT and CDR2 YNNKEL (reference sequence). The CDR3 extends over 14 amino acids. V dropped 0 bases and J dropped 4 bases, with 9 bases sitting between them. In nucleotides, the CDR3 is TGTGCCAGCAGCCAAGAAGGGGGGGGAGAGACCCAGTACTTC. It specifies CASSQEGGGETQYF.

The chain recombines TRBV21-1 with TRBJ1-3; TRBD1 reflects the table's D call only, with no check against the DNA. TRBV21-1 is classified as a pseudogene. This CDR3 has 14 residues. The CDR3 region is CASSPRQVGNTIYF. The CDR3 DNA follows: TGTGCCAGCAGCCCCCGACAGGTTGGAAACACCATATATTTT.

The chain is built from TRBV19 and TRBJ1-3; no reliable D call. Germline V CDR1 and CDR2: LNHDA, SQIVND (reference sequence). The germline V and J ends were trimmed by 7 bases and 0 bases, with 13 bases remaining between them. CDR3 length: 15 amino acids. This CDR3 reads CASTARANSGNTIYF. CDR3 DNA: TGTGCCAGTACCGCCAGAGCTAACTCTGGAAACACCATATATTTT. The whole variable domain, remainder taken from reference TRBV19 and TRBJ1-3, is DGGITQSPKYLFRKEGQNVTLSCEQNLNHDAMYWYRQDPGQGLRLIYYSQIVNDFQKGDIAEGYSVSREKKESFPLTVTSAQKNPTAFYLCASTARANSGNTIYFGEGSWLTVV.

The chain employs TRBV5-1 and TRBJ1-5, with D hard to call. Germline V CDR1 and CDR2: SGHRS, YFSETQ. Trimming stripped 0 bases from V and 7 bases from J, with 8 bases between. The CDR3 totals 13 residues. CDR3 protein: CASSLGSQQPQHF. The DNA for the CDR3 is TGCGCCAGCAGCTTGGGTTCCCAACAGCCCCAGCATTTT.

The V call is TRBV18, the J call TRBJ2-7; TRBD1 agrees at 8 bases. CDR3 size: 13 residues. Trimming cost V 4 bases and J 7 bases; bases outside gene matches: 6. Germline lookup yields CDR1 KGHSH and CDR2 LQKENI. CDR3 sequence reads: CASSQDRGGEQYF. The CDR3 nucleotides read TGTGCCAGCTCACAAGACAGGGGAGGAGAGCAGTACTTC.

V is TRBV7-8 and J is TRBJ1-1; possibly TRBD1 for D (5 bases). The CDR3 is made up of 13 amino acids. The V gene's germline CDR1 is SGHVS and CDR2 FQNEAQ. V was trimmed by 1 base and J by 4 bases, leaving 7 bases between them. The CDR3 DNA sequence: TGTGCCAGCAGCTTAGGGGGGGGCACTGAAGCTTTCTTT. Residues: CASSLGGGTEAFF.

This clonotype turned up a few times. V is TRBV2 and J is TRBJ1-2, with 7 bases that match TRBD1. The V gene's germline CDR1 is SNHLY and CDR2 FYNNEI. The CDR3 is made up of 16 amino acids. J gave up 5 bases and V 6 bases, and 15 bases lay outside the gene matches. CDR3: CASSAASRGTVYGYTF. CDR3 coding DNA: TGTGCCAGCAGCGCTGCGTCGCGGGGGACAGTGTATGGCTACACCTTC. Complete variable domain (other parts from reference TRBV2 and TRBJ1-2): EPEVTQTPSHQVTQMGQEVILRCVPISNHLYFYWYRQILGQKVEFLVSFYNNEISEKSEIFDDQFSVERPDGSNFTLKIRSTKLEDSAMYFCASSAASRGTVYGYTFGSGTRLTVV.

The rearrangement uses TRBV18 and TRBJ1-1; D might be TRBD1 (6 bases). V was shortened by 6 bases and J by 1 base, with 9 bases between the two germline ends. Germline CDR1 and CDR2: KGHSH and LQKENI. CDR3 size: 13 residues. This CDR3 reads CASSEGQNTEAFF. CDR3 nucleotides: TGTGCCAGCTCCGAGGGACAGAACACTGAAGCTTTCTTT.

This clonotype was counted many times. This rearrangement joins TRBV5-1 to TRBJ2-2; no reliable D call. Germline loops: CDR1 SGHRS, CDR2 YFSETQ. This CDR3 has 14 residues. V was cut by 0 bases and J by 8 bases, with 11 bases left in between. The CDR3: CASSLEAQGGELFF. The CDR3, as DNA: TGCGCCAGCAGCTTGGAGGCCCAAGGGGGGGAGCTGTTTTTT.

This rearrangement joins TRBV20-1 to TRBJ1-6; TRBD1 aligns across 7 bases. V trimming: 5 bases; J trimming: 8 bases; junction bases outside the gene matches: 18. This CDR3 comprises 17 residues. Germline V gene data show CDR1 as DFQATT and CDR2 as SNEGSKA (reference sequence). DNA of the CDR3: TGCAGTGCTCTTAACCCCTCCCGACAGGGCGTTGATTCACCCCTCCACTTT. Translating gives CSALNPSRQGVDSPLHF.

The CDR3, as DNA: TGTGCCAGCAGTTACCATAAAACCACCGCGGGAAAGTCTGGCTACACCTTC. Translated: CASSYHKTTAGKSGYTF. The rearrangement links TRBV6-5 to TRBJ1-2, with D hard to call. The CDR3 covers 17 residues. V shed 2 bases and J shed 7 bases, with 23 bases lying between them. Germline V lookup: CDR1 MNHEY, CDR2 SVGAGI.

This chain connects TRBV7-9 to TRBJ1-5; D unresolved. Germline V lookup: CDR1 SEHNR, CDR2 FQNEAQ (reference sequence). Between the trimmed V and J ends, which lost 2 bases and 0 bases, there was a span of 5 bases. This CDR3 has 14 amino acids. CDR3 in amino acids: CASSLLGSNQPQHF. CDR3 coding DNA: TGTGCCAGCAGCTTATTAGGTAGCAATCAGCCCCAGCATTTT. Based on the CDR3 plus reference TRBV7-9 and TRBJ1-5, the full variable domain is DTGVSQNPRHKITKRGQNVTFRCDPISEHNRLYWYRQTLGQGPEFLTYFQNEAQLEKSRLLSDRFSAERPKGSFSTLEIQRTEQGDSAMYLCASSLLGSNQPQHFGDGTRLSIL.

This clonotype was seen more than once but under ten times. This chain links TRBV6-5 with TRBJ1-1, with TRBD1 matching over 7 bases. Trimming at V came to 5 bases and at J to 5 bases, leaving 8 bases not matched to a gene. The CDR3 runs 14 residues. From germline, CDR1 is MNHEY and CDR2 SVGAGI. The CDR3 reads CASSGATGLTEAFF. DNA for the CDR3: TGTGCCAGCAGTGGGGCGACAGGGTTAACTGAAGCTTTCTTT.

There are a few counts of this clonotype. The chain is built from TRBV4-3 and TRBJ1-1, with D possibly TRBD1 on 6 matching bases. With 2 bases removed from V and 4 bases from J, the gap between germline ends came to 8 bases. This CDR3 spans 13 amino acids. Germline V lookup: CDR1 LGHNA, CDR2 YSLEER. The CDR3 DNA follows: TGCGCCAGCAGCCAAAAACAGGGCACTGAAGCTTTCTTT. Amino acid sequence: CASSQKQGTEAFF.

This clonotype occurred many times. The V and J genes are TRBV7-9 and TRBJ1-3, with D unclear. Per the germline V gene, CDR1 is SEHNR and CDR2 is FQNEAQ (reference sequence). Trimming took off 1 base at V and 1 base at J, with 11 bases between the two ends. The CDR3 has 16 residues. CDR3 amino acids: CASSLDGLWSGNTIYF. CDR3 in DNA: TGTGCCAGCAGCTTAGACGGACTCTGGTCTGGAAACACCATATATTTT.

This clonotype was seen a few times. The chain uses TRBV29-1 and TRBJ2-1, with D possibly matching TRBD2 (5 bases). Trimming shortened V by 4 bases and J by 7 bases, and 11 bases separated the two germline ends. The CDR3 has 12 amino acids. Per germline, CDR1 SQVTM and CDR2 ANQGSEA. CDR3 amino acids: CSVVSSRNEQFF. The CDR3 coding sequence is TGCAGCGTTGTCTCTAGCCGGAATGAGCAGTTCTTC.

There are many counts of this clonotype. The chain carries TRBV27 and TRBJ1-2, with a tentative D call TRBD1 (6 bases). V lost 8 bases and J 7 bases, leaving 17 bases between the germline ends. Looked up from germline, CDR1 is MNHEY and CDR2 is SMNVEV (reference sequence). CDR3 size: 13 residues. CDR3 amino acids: CASRELQGFGYTF. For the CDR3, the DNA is TGTGCCAGCCGAGAACTGCAGGGGTTTGGCTACACCTTC.

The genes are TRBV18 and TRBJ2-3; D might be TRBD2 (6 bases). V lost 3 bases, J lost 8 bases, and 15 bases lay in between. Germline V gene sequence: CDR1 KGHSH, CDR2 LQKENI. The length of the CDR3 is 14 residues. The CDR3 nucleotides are TGTGCCAGCTCACCGGAATGGGGGGATAGTACGCAGTATTTT. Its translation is CASSPEWGDSTQYF.

CDR3 sequence (DNA): TGTGCCAGCAGTTCGGTACAGGGGGGGACTGAAGCTTTCTTT. Amino acid sequence: CASSSVQGGTEAFF. This chain links TRBV6-5 with TRBJ1-1; 8 bases line up with TRBD1. Per the germline V gene, CDR1 is MNHEY and CDR2 is SVGAGI. Trimming removed 4 bases from V and 5 bases from J; junction bases left unmatched: 6. The CDR3 runs to 14 residues.

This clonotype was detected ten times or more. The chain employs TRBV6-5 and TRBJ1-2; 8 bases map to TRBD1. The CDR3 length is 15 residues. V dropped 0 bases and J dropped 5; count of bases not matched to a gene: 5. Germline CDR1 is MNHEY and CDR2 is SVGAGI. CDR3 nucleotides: TGTGCCAGCAGTTACTCTTCCGGGACAGGATATGGCTACACCTTC. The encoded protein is CASSYSSGTGYGYTF.